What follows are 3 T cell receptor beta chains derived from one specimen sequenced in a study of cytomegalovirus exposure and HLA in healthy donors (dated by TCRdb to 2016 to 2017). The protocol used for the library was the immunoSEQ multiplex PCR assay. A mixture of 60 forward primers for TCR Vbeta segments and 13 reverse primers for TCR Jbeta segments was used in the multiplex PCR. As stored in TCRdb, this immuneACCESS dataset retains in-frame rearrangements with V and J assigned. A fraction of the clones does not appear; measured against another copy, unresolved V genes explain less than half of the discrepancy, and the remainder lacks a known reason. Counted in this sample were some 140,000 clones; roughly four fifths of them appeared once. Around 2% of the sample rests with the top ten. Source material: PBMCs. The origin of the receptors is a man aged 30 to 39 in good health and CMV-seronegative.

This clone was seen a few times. In nucleotides, the CDR3 is TGCGCCAGCCGCGTGCAGGGGGCAACCGACAATGAGCAGTTCTTC. Its protein product is CASRVQGATDNEQFF. The chain links TRBV5-1 to TRBJ2-1, with 8 bases matching TRBD1. Germline CDR1 reads SGHRS; CDR2 reads YFSETQ. Unmatched junction bases numbered 11, after V lost 7 bases and J lost 5 bases. This CDR3 contains 15 residues.

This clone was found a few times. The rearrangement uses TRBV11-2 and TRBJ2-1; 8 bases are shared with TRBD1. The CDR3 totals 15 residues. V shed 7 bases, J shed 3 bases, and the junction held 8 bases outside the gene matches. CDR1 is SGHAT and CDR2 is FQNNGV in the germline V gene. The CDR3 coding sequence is TGTGCCAGCACTACGACAGGGGTTTTCTACAATGAGCAGTTCTTC. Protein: CASTTTGVFYNEQFF. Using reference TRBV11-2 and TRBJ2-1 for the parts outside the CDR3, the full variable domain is EAGVAQSPRYKIIEKRQSVAFWCNPISGHATLYWYQQILGQGPKLLIQFQNNGVVDDSQLPKDRFSAERLKGVDSTLKIQPAKLEDSAVYLCASTTTGVFYNEQFFGPGTRLTVL.

The CDR3 loop reads CASSPGTGEQTQYF. For the CDR3, the DNA is TGTGCCAGCAGCCCAGGGACAGGGGAACAGACCCAGTACTTC. This chain connects TRBV7-9 to TRBJ2-5; 10 nucleotides line up with TRBD1. The CDR3 totals 14 residues. With 5 bases clipped from V and 6 bases from J, the junction kept 6 bases outside the gene matches. Germline-derived CDR1 and CDR2 are SEHNR and FQNEAQ (reference sequence).